The 14 T cell receptor beta chains given below trace back to one sample, sequenced in a study of glioma-infiltrating T cells after dendritic cell vaccination. Sequencing was performed with immunoSEQ multiplex PCR; in TCRdb, only in-frame clones are kept and a portion is missing. Counted here are under 130,000 clones, 90% occurring once; the ten biggest clones make up approximately 2.7%. As for time point: after dendritic cell vaccination, including at tumor progression/relapse. Material: blood, obtained after dendritic cell vaccination. Source of these receptors: a human donor with glioblastoma.

The chain couples TRBV7-9 to TRBJ1-1; 10 nucleotides agree with TRBD1. This CDR3 has 14 residues. The V segment lost 5 bases and the J segment 5 bases; nucleotides outside the gene matches: 5. The germline V gene has CDR1 SEHNR and CDR2 FQNEAQ (reference sequence). CDR3 in amino acids: CASSRTGGGTEAFF. DNA of the CDR3: TGTGCCAGCAGCCGGACAGGGGGAGGAACTGAAGCTTTCTTT.

The gene calls are TRBV27 and TRBJ1-3; weak D call: TRBD1 (5 bases). The CDR3 contains 15 residues. Per the germline V gene, CDR1 is MNHEY and CDR2 is SMNVEV (reference sequence). Trimming took 0 bases from V and 9 from J, leaving 15 bases between them. CDR3 sequence: CASSLSGRAGGTIYF. In DNA form, the CDR3 reads TGTGCCAGCAGTTTATCGGGCAGGGCGGGGGGCACCATATATTTT.

The chain couples TRBV2 to TRBJ1-1; 7 bases line up with TRBD1. Per germline, CDR1 SNHLY and CDR2 FYNNEI. The CDR3 covers 14 residues. With V trimmed by 6 bases and J by 1 base, 5 bases remained unmatched. The DNA of the CDR3 is TGTGCCAGCAGCCTCAGACAGGGGAACACTGAAGCTTTCTTT. Amino acids: CASSLRQGNTEAFF.

This clone has just one count. CDR3 sequence: CASSYSREGRGEQYF. The CDR3 nucleotides are TGTGCCAGCAGTTACTCGAGGGAGGGGAGGGGCGAGCAGTACTTC. The chain links TRBV6-6 to TRBJ2-7; TRBD2 matches 7 bases. J was trimmed by 6 bases and V by 0 bases; bases with no gene match: 8. The CDR3 covers 15 residues. Germline V gene data show CDR1 as MNHNY and CDR2 as SVGAGI (reference sequence).

The chain couples TRBV6-4 to TRBJ2-1; the D gene is possibly TRBD2 (6 bases). The V gene's germline CDR1 is MRHNA and CDR2 SNTAGT. The CDR3 is 15 residues long. V lost 3 bases and J 4 bases, leaving 13 bases between the germline ends. The CDR3 region has the DNA TGTGCCAGCAGTGATGGGGACGCGGGGTACAATGAGCAGTTCTTC. It specifies CASSDGDAGYNEQFF.

This clone was seen only once. The chain carries TRBV19 and TRBJ1-5; weak D call: TRBD1 (6 bases). CDR1 LNHDA and CDR2 SQIVND come from the germline V gene (reference sequence). Trimming shortened V by 8 bases and J by 4 bases, and 12 bases separated the two germline ends. The length of the CDR3 is 13 residues. The DNA for the CDR3 is TGTGCCAGTTCAGGGGTTACGAATCAGCCCCAGCATTTT. Translating it yields CASSGVTNQPQHF.

This clone has a handful of counts. J is TRBJ1-1 and V is TRBV28; D uncertain. Germline CDR1 and CDR2: MDHEN and SYDVKM. V was shortened by 10 bases and J by 1 base, with 10 bases between the two germline ends. The CDR3 has 12 residues. The CDR3 spells CAIETPNTEAFF. As DNA, the CDR3 is TGTGCCATCGAGACACCGAACACTGAAGCTTTCTTT. The whole variable domain, filled in from reference TRBV28 and TRBJ1-1, reads DVKVTQSSRYLVKRTGEKVFLECVQDMDHENMFWYRQDPGLGLRLIYFSYDVKMKEKGDIPEGYSVSREKKERFSLILESASTNQTSMYLCAIETPNTEAFFGQGTRLTVV.

As concerns this clone: The sample contains more than one DNA sequence encoding this CDR3. V gene TRBV25-1 combines with J gene TRBJ1-1; D is uncertain. V was pared by 6 bases and J by 2 bases, with 10 bases between. This CDR3 is built from 13 residues. Looked up from germline, CDR1 is MGHDK and CDR2 is SYGVNS. CDR3 protein: CASRRQGNTEAFF. The DNA for the CDR3 is TGTGCCAGCAGGCGACAAGGTAACACTGAAGCTTTCTTT.

Only a few counts were recorded for this clone. The same CDR3 is also encoded by other DNA sequences in this sample. The rearrangement joins TRBV5-6 to TRBJ2-7; 8 bases are shared with TRBD2. Trimming at V came to 6 bases and at J to 4 bases, leaving 6 bases not matched to a gene. The length of the CDR3 is 13 residues. CDR1 and CDR2 from the germline V gene are SGHDT and YYEEEE. The CDR3 bases are TGTGCCAGCACTCAACTAGCGGCGTACGAGCAGTACTTC. This sequence encodes CASTQLAAYEQYF.

The V call is TRBV7-3, the J call TRBJ2-1, with a tentative D call TRBD2 (6 bases). Germline loops: CDR1 SGHTA, CDR2 FQGTGA. The CDR3 sequence is 16 residues long. Trimming removed 2 bases at V and 3 bases at J, with 14 bases between. CDR3 sequence: CASSLRNSGYYNEQFF. The CDR3 DNA reads TGTGCCAGCAGCTTACGGAATAGCGGATACTACAATGAGCAGTTCTTC.

This chain joins TRBV5-8 and TRBJ1-1, with 7 nucleotides matching TRBD1. After removal of 3 bases from V and 10 bases from J, the junction contained 9 bases not matched to a gene. CDR3 size: 13 residues. CDR1 and CDR2 from the germline V gene are SGHTS and YDEGEE. The CDR3 here is CASSSRDRQSAFF. The CDR3 bases are TGTGCCAGCAGCTCCCGGGACAGACAGTCAGCTTTCTTT.

V usage is TRBV15 and J usage is TRBJ2-4, with 8 nucleotides matching TRBD2. The CDR3 contains 16 residues. CDR1 is LNHNV, CDR2 YYDKDF, per germline (reference sequence). After removal of 1 base from V and 1 base from J, the junction contained 3 bases not matched to a gene. The CDR3 DNA reads as TGTGCCACCAGCAGAGTAGCGGGAATTGCCAAAAACATTCAGTACTTC. Translated: CATSRVAGIAKNIQYF.

CDR3 sequence (DNA): TGTGCCAGCAGCCGATCGGTGGATGAGCAGTTCTTC. Translating it yields CASSRSVDEQFF. The chain uses TRBV4-2 and TRBJ2-1; D is ambiguous. Trimming shortened V by 4 bases and J by 8 bases, and 9 bases separated the two germline ends. This CDR3 has 12 residues. Germline CDR1 and CDR2: LGHNA and YNFKEQ.

This sequence joins TRBV6-5 and TRBJ2-5; 11 nucleotides match TRBD2. The end of the DNA aligns better with TRBJ2-7, so the J call may be wrong. The CDR3 length is 15 residues. The V gene's germline CDR1 is MNHEY and CDR2 SVGAGI. The DNA for the CDR3 is TGTGCCAGCAAAACCGGGACTAGCGGCTTCTACGAGCAGTACTTC. Translating gives CASKTGTSGFYEQYF.